This entry features one T cell receptor beta chain sequence. Its antigen is as yet unknown. This CDR3 region has 15 residues. Germline assignment: CDR1 ENHRY and CDR2 SYGVKD. Trimming removed 1 base at V and 0 bases at J, with 7 bases between. This sample is drawn from a study of CD8+CD57+ T cells in acquired aplastic anemia. About the study: DNA recovered from sorted CD4+ and CD8+ cells had a mean of about 3 ug.

TCR beta VDJ and CDR3 profiles were obtained from a genomic DNA template. TCRdb ran MiXCR on the reads and lists one entry per CDR3 protein. This sample has about 160,000 distinct CDR3 sequences, with 45% to 55% found just once. Patients selected for sequencing had displayed CD8+CD57+ cell expansion by flow cytometry. Patient blood was sampled before any therapy had been received. Notes on the study in general: There were 25 to 35 CD8+ CDR3 sequences that occurred in both patients and controls. Patients did not significantly differ from controls in CD8+ Simpson's diversity.

This rearrangement joins TRBV10-3 to TRBJ1-3; maybe TRBD1 (5 bases). This sequence originates from a human donor with aplastic anemia. Sequences were obtained from sorted CD4+, CD8+, or CD8+CD57+ T cells (not recorded which) from PBMCs. The CDR3 loop reads CAISEWGSSGNTIYF. The CDR3 DNA reads as TGTGCCATCAGTGAGTGGGGGAGCTCTGGAAACACCATATATTTT.